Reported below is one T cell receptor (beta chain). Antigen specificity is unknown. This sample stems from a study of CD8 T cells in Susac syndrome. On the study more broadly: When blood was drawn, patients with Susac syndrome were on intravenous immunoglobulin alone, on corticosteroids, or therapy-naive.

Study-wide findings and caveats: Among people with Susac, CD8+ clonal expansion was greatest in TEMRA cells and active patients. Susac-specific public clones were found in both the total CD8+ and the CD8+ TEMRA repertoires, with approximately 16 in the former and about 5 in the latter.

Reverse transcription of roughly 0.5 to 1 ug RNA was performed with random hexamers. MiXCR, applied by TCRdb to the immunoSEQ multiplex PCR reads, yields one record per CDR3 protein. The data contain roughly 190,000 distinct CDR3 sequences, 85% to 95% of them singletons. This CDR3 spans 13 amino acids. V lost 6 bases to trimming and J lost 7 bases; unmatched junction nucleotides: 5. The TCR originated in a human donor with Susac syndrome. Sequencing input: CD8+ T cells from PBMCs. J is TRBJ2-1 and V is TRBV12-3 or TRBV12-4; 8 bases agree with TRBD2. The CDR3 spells CASREGGRNEQFF. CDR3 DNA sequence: TGTGCCAGCAGGGAGGGCGGGAGGAATGAGCAGTTCTTC.